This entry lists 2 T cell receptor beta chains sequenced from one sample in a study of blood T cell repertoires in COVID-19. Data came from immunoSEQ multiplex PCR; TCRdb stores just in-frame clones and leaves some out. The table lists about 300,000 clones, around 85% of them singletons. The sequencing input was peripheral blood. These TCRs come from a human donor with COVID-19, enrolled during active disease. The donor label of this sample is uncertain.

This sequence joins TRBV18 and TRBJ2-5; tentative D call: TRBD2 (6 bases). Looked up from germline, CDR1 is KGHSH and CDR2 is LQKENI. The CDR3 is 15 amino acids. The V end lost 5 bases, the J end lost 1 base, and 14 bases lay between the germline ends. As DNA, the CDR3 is TGTGCCAGCTCAGGCGGGACCCTTGGCCAAGAGACCCAGTACTTC. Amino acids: CASSGGTLGQETQYF.

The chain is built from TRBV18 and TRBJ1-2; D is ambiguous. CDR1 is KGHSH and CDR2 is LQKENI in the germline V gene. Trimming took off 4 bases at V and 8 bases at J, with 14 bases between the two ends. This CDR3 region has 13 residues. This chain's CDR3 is CASSLDGLGGYTF. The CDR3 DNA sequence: TGTGCCAGCTCACTCGACGGTCTCGGGGGCTACACCTTC.